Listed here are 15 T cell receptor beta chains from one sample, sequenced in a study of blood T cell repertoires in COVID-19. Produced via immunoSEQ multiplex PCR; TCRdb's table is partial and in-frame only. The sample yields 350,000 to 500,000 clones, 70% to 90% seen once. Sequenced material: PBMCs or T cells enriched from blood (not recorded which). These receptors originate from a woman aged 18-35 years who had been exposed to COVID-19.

CDR3 sequence reads: CASSEGGSHTDTQYF. CDR3 in DNA: TGTGCCAGCAGTGAAGGAGGTTCCCATACAGATACGCAGTATTTT. This rearrangement joins TRBV6-4 to TRBJ2-3, with a weak D call TRBD2 (5 bases). CDR3 length: 15 amino acids. V lost 3 bases and J 3 bases, leaving 13 bases between the germline ends. Germline loops: CDR1 MRHNA, CDR2 SNTAGT.

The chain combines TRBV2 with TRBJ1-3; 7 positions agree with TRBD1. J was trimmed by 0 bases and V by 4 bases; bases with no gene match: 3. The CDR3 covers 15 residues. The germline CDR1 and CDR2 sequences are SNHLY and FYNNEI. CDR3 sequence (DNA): TGTGCCAGCAGTGCCGGGACAGCCTCTGGAAACACCATATATTTT. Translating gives CASSAGTASGNTIYF.

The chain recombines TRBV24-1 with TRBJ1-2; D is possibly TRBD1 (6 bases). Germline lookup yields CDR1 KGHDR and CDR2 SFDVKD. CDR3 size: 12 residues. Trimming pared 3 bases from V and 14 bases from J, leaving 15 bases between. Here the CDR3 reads CATSDKDSTTTF. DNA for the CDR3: TGTGCCACCAGTGATAAGGACAGTACAACTACCTTC.

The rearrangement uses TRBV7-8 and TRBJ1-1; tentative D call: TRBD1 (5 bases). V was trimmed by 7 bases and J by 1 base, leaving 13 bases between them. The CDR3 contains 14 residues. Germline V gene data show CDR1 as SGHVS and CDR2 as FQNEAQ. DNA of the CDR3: TGTGCCAGCATCGACCCCAGGGAGAACACTGAAGCTTTCTTT. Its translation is CASIDPRENTEAFF.

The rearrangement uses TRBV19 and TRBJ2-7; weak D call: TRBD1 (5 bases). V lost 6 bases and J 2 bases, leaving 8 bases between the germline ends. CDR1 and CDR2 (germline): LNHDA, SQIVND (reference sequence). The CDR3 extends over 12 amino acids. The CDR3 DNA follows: TGTGCCAGTAGCGACAGAACCTACGAGCAGTACTTC. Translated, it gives CASSDRTYEQYF.

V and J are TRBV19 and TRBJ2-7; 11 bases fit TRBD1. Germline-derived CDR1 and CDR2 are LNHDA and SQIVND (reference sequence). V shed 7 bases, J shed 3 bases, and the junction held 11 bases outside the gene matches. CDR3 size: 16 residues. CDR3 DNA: TGTGCCAGTATTCCCCCGGGACAGGGGGTATACTACGAGCAGTACTTC. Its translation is CASIPPGQGVYYEQYF. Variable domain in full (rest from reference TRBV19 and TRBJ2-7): DGGITQSPKYLFRKEGQNVTLSCEQNLNHDAMYWYRQDPGQGLRLIYYSQIVNDFQKGDIAEGYSVSREKKESFPLTVTSAQKNPTAFYLCASIPPGQGVYYEQYFGPGTRLTVT.

CDR3 sequence (DNA): TGTGCCAGCAGCCATAAACAGATCCGCGCTGAAGCTTTCTTT. It encodes CASSHKQIRAEAFF. The chain links TRBV3-1 (or the pseudogene TRBV3-2) to TRBJ1-1; D is uncertain. The CDR3 extends over 14 amino acids. The V gene's germline CDR1 is LGHDT and CDR2 YNNKEL (reference sequence). V lost 3 bases to trimming and J lost 6 bases, with 14 bases between them.

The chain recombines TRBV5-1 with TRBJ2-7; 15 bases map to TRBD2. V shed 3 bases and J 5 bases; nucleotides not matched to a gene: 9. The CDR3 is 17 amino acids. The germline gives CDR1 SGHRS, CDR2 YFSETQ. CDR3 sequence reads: CASSSPPGLAGGHEQYF. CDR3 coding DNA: TGCGCCAGCAGCTCCCCACCGGGACTAGCGGGAGGCCACGAGCAGTACTTC.

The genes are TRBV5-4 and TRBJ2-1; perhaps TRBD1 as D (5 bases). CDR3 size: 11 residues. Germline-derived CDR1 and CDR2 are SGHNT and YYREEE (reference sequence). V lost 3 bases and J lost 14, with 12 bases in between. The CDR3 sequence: CASSWGPSKFF. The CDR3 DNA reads TGTGCCAGCAGCTGGGGCCCAAGCAAGTTCTTC. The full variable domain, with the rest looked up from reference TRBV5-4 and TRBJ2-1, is ETGVTQSPTHLIKTRGQQVTLRCSSQSGHNTVSWYQQALGQGPQFIFQYYREEENGRGNFPPRFSGLQFPNYSSELNVNALELDDSALYLCASSWGPSKFFGPGTRLTVL.

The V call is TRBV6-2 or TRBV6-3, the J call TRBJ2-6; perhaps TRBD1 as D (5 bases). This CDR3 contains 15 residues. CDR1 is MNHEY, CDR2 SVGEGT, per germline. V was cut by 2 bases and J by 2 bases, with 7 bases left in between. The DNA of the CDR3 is TGTGCCAGCAGTTACATAGGGGCTGGGGCCAACGTCCTGACTTTC. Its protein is CASSYIGAGANVLTF.

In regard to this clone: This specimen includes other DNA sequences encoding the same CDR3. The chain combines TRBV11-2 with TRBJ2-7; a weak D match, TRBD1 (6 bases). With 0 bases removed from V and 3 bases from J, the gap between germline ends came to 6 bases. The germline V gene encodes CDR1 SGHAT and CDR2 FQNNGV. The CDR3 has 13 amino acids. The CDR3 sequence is CASSLDRGYEQYF. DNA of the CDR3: TGTGCCAGCAGCTTAGACAGGGGCTACGAGCAGTACTTC. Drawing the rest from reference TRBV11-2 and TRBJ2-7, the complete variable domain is EAGVAQSPRYKIIEKRQSVAFWCNPISGHATLYWYQQILGQGPKLLIQFQNNGVVDDSQLPKDRFSAERLKGVDSTLKIQPAKLEDSAVYLCASSLDRGYEQYFGPGTRLTVT.

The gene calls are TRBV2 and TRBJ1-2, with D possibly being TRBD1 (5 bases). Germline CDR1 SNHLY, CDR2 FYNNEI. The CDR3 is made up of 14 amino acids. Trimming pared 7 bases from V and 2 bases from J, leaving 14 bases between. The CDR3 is CASTWGRINYGYTF. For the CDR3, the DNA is TGTGCCAGCACTTGGGGCAGAATAAACTATGGCTACACCTTC.

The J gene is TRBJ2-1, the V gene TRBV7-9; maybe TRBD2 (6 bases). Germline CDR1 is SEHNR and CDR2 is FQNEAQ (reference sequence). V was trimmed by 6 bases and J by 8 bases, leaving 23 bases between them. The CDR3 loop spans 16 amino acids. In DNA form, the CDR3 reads TGTGCCAGCAGAACGGCGGGAAGGGCTAGAGGCGATGAGCAGTTCTTC. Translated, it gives CASRTAGRARGDEQFF.

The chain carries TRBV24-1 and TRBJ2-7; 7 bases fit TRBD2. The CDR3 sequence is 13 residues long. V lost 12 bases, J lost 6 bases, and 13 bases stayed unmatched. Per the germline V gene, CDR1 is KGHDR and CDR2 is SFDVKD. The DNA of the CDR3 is TGTGCCTCCGCGGGCGGGAGCTCCCTCGAGCAGTACTTC. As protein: CASAGGSSLEQYF.

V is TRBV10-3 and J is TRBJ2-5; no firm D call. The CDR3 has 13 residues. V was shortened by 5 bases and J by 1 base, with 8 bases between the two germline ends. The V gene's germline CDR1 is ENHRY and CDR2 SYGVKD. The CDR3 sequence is CAISYRVQETQYF. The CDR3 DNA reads TGTGCCATCAGTTACCGGGTCCAAGAGACCCAGTACTTC.